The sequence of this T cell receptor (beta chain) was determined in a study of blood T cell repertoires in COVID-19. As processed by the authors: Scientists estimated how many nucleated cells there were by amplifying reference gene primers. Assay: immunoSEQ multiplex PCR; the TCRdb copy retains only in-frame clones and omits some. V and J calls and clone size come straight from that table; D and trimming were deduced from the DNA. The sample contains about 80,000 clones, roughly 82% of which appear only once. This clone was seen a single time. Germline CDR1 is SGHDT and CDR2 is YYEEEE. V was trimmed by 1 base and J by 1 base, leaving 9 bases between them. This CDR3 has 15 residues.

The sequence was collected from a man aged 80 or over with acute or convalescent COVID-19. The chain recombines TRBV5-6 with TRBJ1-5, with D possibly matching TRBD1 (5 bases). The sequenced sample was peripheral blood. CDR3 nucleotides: TGTGCCAGCAGCTTGCGGGGGACGAGCAATCAGCCCCAGCATTTT. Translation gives CASSLRGTSNQPQHF.